Presented here are 10 T cell receptor beta chains from one specimen sequenced in a study of regulatory dendritic cells for organ transplantation (TCRdb year 2017). Sorted T cell subsets were CFSE-labeled and co-cultured for five to six days with allogeneic regulatory or mature dendritic cells at a 1:10 DC:T ratio. These receptors' targets are unknown. Receptor amplification or capture employed the immunoSEQ multiplex PCR assay. Imported from immuneACCESS, the table was reduced by TCRdb to in-frame sequences with V and J called. These copies leave out some clones; in studies compared against another copy, an unresolved V gene accounts for under half, and the cause of the remainder is not known. For this sample there are about 5,400 clones; roughly 79% appear just once. The ten most abundant clones make up roughly 21% of the sample. Sequencing was performed on memory CD8+ T cells from blood cultured with regulatory dendritic cells. According to the study, the label for this sample's cell subset or site signals: CD45RO+ memory T cells. These receptor sequences come from a human donor in good health.

The rearrangement joins TRBV5-4 to TRBJ2-2; possibly TRBD2 for D (6 bases). This CDR3 spans 13 amino acids. The germline V gene has CDR1 SGHNT and CDR2 YYREEE (reference sequence). V was cut by 3 bases and J by 7 bases, with 10 bases left in between. The CDR3 is CASSSGTVGELFF. CDR3 coding DNA: TGTGCCAGCAGCTCGGGGACTGTCGGGGAGCTGTTTTTT.

The rearrangement links TRBV5-1 to TRBJ1-5; a possible D gene is TRBD1 (6 bases). Germline CDR1 is SGHRS and CDR2 is YFSETQ. This CDR3 is 16 amino acids long. V was trimmed by 6 bases and J by 1 base, leaving 17 bases between them. The CDR3 reads CASTGNREGSNQPQHF. The CDR3 DNA reads TGCGCCAGCACCGGAAACAGGGAGGGGAGCAATCAGCCCCAGCATTTT. Full variable domain (outside the CDR3, taken from reference TRBV5-1 and TRBJ1-5): KAGVTQTPRYLIKTRGQQVTLSCSPISGHRSVSWYQQTPGQGLQFLFEYFSETQRNKGNFPGRFSGRQFSNSRSEMNVSTLELGDSALYLCASTGNREGSNQPQHFGDGTRLSIL.

This chain connects TRBV6-6 to TRBJ2-7; 7 bases match TRBD2. V was pared by 5 bases and J by 3 bases, with 4 bases of the junction left unmatched. The CDR3 length is 13 residues. Germline CDR1 reads MNHNY; CDR2 reads SVGAGI (reference sequence). CDR3 sequence: CASSPSGIYEQYF. In DNA form, the CDR3 reads TGTGCCAGCAGTCCCAGCGGGATCTACGAGCAGTACTTC.

The chain joins TRBV19 to TRBJ1-1, with D possibly being TRBD1 (5 bases). The CDR3 contains 14 residues. Trimming removed 10 bases from V and 1 base from J, with 16 bases in between. Germline-derived CDR1 and CDR2 are LNHDA and SQIVND (reference sequence). Written as DNA, the CDR3 is TGTGCCACCAGGGAGGAGAGAAGGAACACTGAAGCTTTCTTT. Its protein is CATREERRNTEAFF.

The J gene is TRBJ1-2, the V gene TRBV4-3; no reliable D call. CDR1 is LGHNA, CDR2 YSLEER, per germline. This CDR3 is 13 amino acids long. The V end lost 0 bases, the J end lost 4 bases, and 6 bases lay between the germline ends. CDR3 nucleotides: TGCGCCAGCAGCCAAGATACAAGCTATGGCTACACCTTC. This gives the protein CASSQDTSYGYTF.

This chain links TRBV6-1 with TRBJ2-7; 7 nucleotides match TRBD1. J gave up 5 bases and V 6 bases, and 4 bases lay outside the gene matches. The CDR3 runs to 12 residues. Germline CDR1 and CDR2: MNHNS and SASEGT. CDR3 residues: CASSDRVHEQYF. The CDR3 bases are TGTGCCAGCAGCGACAGGGTGCACGAGCAGTACTTC.

The chain links TRBV19 to TRBJ1-6, with D uncertain. The CDR3 consists of 14 residues. The germline CDR1 and CDR2 sequences are LNHDA and SQIVND (reference sequence). Trimming took 2 bases from V and 7 from J, leaving 9 bases between them. The CDR3 DNA follows: TGTGCCAGTAGTATAAAAGGCGGGAATTCACCCCTCCACTTT. It is translated as CASSIKGGNSPLHF.

The rearrangement links TRBV4-1 to TRBJ2-7; TRBD1 aligns across 7 bases. Trimming removed 1 base from V and 2 bases from J; junction bases left unmatched: 5. This CDR3 contains 15 residues. Looked up from germline, CDR1 is MGHRA and CDR2 is YSYEKL. CDR3 bases: TGCGCCAGCAGCCAAGGGGCAGGGGGAACCTACGAGCAGTACTTC. The encoded protein is CASSQGAGGTYEQYF.

The V and J genes are TRBV4-3 and TRBJ1-4, with D possibly TRBD1 on 5 matching bases. Trimming removed 4 bases from V and 3 bases from J, with 15 bases in between. Per the germline V gene, CDR1 is LGHNA and CDR2 is YSLEER. CDR3 size: 16 residues. CDR3 nucleotide sequence: TGCGCCAGCAGCCCCCGCCCAGGGATTTCTAATGAAAAACTGTTTTTT. Protein sequence: CASSPRPGISNEKLFF.

This sequence joins TRBV19 and TRBJ1-1; possibly TRBD1 for D (5 bases). The germline CDR1 and CDR2 sequences are LNHDA and SQIVND (reference sequence). The ends were cut back, 5 bases at V and 4 bases at J, with 8 bases in the middle. This CDR3 has 12 residues. CDR3 in amino acids: CASSAGATEAFF. DNA of the CDR3: TGTGCCAGTAGTGCTGGGGCCACTGAAGCTTTCTTT.